This is a list of T cell receptor beta chains from one sample in a study of cytomegalovirus exposure and HLA in healthy donors. Repertoires were generated with immunoSEQ multiplex PCR, while TCRdb's copy carries only in-frame clones and drops some. The profile covers about 120,000 clones, with 80% to 90% appearing a single time and about 4.1% taken by the ten largest. Specimen: PBMCs. Every receptor here comes from a man aged 18-30 years in good health and CMV-seropositive. Each CDR3 is given with its conserved first and last residue. A D gene is named only where the DNA matches it firmly. The size entry is marked missing in some rows and otherwise reads once, few, many or a size class.

CASSEVQGAYEQYF TGTGCCAGCAGTGAAGTTCAGGGGGCCTACGAGCAGTACTTC TRBJ2-7 TRBV6-1 . TRBD1
CASSQGTGVGEQYF TGTGCCAGCAGCCAAGGGACAGGGGTCGGAGAGCAGTACTTC TRBJ2-7 TRBV16 medium-sized TRBD1
CASSYSGKGETQYF TGTGCCAGCAGTTACTCAGGAAAGGGGGAGACCCAGTACTTC TRBJ2-5 TRBV6-5 . .
CASSIEQGLNSPLHF TGTGCCAGCAGTATAGAACAGGGGTTGAATTCACCCCTCCACTTT TRBJ1-6 TRBV27 few TRBD1
CASSLGGRTGFHGYTF TGTGCCAGCAGCTTAGGGGGTAGGACAGGCTTCCATGGCTACACCTTC TRBJ1-2 TRBV11-2 . TRBD1
CASKPGIVPNQPQHF TGTGCCAGTAAGCCAGGAATCGTTCCTAATCAGCCCCAGCATTTT TRBJ1-5 TRBV19 . .
CASSYEGEETQYF TGTGCCAGCAGTTACGAGGGGGAAGAGACCCAGTACTTC TRBJ2-5 TRBV6-5 . .
CASSNTDTQYF TGTGCCAGCAGCAACACAGATACGCAGTATTTT TRBJ2-3 TRBV27 . .
CASSQDRGSYNEQFF TGCGCCAGCAGCCAAGACAGGGGCTCCTACAATGAGCAGTTCTTC TRBJ2-1 TRBV4-3 . .
CASRLGGRLPRGEAFF TGTGCCAGCAGGTTAGGGGGACGGCTACCCAGGGGAGAAGCTTTCTTT TRBJ1-1 TRBV2 . .
CASSLTPRSITDTQYF TGTGCCAGCAGTTTAACCCCCAGGTCTATCACAGATACGCAGTATTTT TRBJ2-3 TRBV27 . .
CASSLGQAINTGELFF TGCGCCAGCAGCTTGGGACAGGCTATTAACACCGGGGAGCTGTTTTTT TRBJ2-2 TRBV5-1 . .
CANPLAGISDTQYF TGTGCCAACCCCCTAGCGGGGATATCAGATACGCAGTATTTT TRBJ2-3 TRBV28 . TRBD2
CASSVNSGYQETQYF TGTGCCAGCAGCGTTAATAGCGGGTACCAAGAGACCCAGTACTTC TRBJ2-5 TRBV2 . TRBD2
CASSPRQPNTEAFF TGTGCCAGCAGCCCCCGACAGCCTAACACTGAAGCTTTCTTT TRBJ1-1 TRBV7-2 . .
CASSLEWTGGLGYGYTF TGTGCCAGCAGCTTGGAGTGGACAGGGGGTTTGGGCTATGGCTACACCTTC TRBJ1-2 TRBV5-4 . TRBD1
CASSLLAGGGDTQYF TGCGCCAGCAGCCTCTTAGCGGGGGGCGGGGATACGCAGTATTTT TRBJ2-3 TRBV5-1 . TRBD2
CSAGGQGNNEQFF TGCAGCGCAGGGGGACAGGGAAACAATGAGCAGTTCTTC TRBJ2-1 TRBV29-1 once TRBD1
CASSVQGSSYGYTF TGTGCCAGCAGCGTCCAGGGGTCTAGCTATGGCTACACCTTC TRBJ1-2 TRBV13 . .
CSVVVIQGNRGNTIYF TGCAGCGTTGTGGTGATACAGGGGAATAGGGGAAACACCATATATTTT TRBJ1-3 TRBV29-1 . TRBD1
CASSLEGQPPNEQFF TGTGCCAGCAGCTTAGAAGGACAACCCCCTAATGAGCAGTTCTTC TRBJ2-1 TRBV11-3 . .
CAWRWAGDYGYTF TGTGCCTGGAGGTGGGCAGGGGACTATGGCTACACCTTC TRBJ1-2 TRBV30 . .
CASSLLNEQYF TGTGCCAGCAGCCTCCTAAACGAGCAGTACTTC TRBJ2-7 TRBV11-2 . .
CASSYSTGGINQPQHF TGTGCCAGCAGTTACTCGACAGGGGGCATCAATCAGCCCCAGCATTTT TRBJ1-5 TRBV6-6 . TRBD1
CASRRDRGPWEQYF TGTGCCAGCCGAAGGGACAGGGGACCCTGGGAGCAGTACTTC TRBJ2-5 TRBV5-4 once TRBD1
CASSGPTGTGVSQPQHF TGTGCCAGCAGTGGACCCACCGGGACAGGTGTGAGTCAGCCCCAGCATTTT TRBJ1-5 TRBV2 . TRBD1
CASSLEPGGFIDNEQFF TGTGCCAGCAGCTTGGAACCCGGGGGGTTTATAGACAATGAGCAGTTCTTC TRBJ2-1 TRBV7-2 . TRBD2
CSAGLPNHRGTQYF TGCAGCGCGGGACTTCCCAACCATAGGGGGACCCAGTACTTC TRBJ2-5 TRBV29-1 . .
CASSTTGSTNEKLFF TGCGCCAGCAGCACCACAGGTTCCACTAATGAAAAACTGTTTTTT TRBJ1-4 TRBV5-1 . .
CASGFRYEQYF TGTGCTAGTGGTTTCCGTTACGAGCAGTACTTC TRBJ2-7 TRBV12-5 . .
CASTSGGPTDTQYF TGTGCCAGCACTAGCGGGGGGCCCACAGATACGCAGTATTTT TRBJ2-3 TRBV6-5 . TRBD2
CASSPPLAGTGHEQFF TGTGCCAGCAGCCCCCCCCTGGCAGGGACTGGCCATGAGCAGTTCTTC TRBJ2-1 TRBV7-9 . .
CASSFRGDPEQYF TGTGCCAGCAGTTTTCGCGGGGACCCCGAGCAGTACTTC TRBJ2-7 TRBV27 . .
CASSLRRERNTEAFF TGTGCCAGCAGCTTGAGGAGGGAACGGAACACTGAAGCTTTCTTT TRBJ1-1 TRBV5-4 few .
CASSYSGRLNSPLHF TGTGCCAGCAGTTACTCCGGCAGACTTAATTCACCCCTCCACTTT TRBJ1-6 TRBV6-5 . .
CASSPYTSGQNIQYF TGCGCCAGCAGCCCTTATACTAGCGGGCAAAACATTCAGTACTTC TRBJ2-4 TRBV4-3 . TRBD2
CASSLSGDGYTF TGTGCCAGCAGTCTATCGGGGGATGGCTACACCTTC TRBJ1-2 TRBV11-2 few .
CASSFSRGTGNTIYF TGTGCCAGCAGCTTCTCACGAGGTACTGGAAACACCATATATTTT TRBJ1-3 TRBV7-2 . .
CASGRPGGNTEAFF TGTGCCAGCGGGCGGCCCGGGGGGAACACTGAAGCTTTCTTT TRBJ1-1 TRBV7-2 . .
CASSLSPGQGRYKVGQPQHF TGTGCCAGCAGTTTATCCCCGGGACAGGGGCGCTACAAAGTTGGTCAGCCCCAGCATTTT TRBJ1-5 TRBV27 . TRBD1
CASSRGRVNTEAFF TGTGCCAGCTCCCGGGGGAGGGTGAACACTGAAGCTTTCTTT TRBJ1-1 TRBV6-5 . .
CASSLGHRVGTEAFF TGTGCCAGCAGCTTAGGGCACAGGGTTGGCACTGAAGCTTTCTTT TRBJ1-1 TRBV7-9 . .
CSPGTDYGYTF TGCAGTCCCGGGACAGACTATGGCTACACCTTC TRBJ1-2 TRBV20-1 . TRBD1
CASSFKGQGGTGELFF TGTGCCAGTAGTTTCAAAGGACAGGGCGGCACCGGGGAGCTGTTTTTT TRBJ2-2 TRBV19 . TRBD1
CASSLGTGRRNQPQHF TGTGCCAGCAGCCTCGGGACAGGGAGAAGAAATCAGCCCCAGCATTTT TRBJ1-5 TRBV7-9 . TRBD1
CASNQGEGQPQHF TGTGCCAGCAATCAGGGGGAAGGACAGCCCCAGCATTTT TRBJ1-5 TRBV6-5 . TRBD1
CASTLVPRSGSPLHF TGTGCCAGCACCTTAGTTCCTAGATCGGGTTCACCCCTCCACTTT TRBJ1-6 TRBV7-2 . .